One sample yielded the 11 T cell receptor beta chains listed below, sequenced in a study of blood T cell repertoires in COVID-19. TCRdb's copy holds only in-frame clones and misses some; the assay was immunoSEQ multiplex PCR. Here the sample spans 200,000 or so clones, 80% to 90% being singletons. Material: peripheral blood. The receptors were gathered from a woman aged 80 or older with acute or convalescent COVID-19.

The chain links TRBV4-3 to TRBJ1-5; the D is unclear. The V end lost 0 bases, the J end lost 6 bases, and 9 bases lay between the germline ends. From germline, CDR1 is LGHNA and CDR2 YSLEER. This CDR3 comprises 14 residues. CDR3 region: CASSQERGSQPQHF. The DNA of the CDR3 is TGCGCCAGCAGCCAAGAACGGGGTAGTCAGCCCCAGCATTTT.

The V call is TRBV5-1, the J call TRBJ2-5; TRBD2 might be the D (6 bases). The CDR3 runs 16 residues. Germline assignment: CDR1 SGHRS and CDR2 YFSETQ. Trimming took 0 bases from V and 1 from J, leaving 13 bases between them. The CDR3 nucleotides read TGCGCCAGCAGCTTGGCTGCTAGCGCTATCCAAGAGACCCAGTACTTC. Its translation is CASSLAASAIQETQYF.

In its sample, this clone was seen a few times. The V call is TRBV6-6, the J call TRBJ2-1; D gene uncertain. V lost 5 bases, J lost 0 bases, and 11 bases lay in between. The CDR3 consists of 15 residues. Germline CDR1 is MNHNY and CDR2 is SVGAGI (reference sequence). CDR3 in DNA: TGTGCCAGCAGTGCAACGCGAGACTCCTACAATGAGCAGTTCTTC. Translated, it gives CASSATRDSYNEQFF.

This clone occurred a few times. The CDR3 sequence: CASSLGQGSQPQHF. The CDR3 DNA reads as TGCGCCAGCAGCCTCGGACAGGGGAGTCAGCCCCAGCATTTT. J is TRBJ1-5 and V is TRBV5-1; 9 bases agree with TRBD1. The CDR3 has 14 amino acids. V lost 4 bases to trimming and J lost 6 bases; unmatched junction nucleotides: 5. Germline V gives CDR1 SGHRS, CDR2 YFSETQ. The full variable domain, rest sourced from reference TRBV5-1 and TRBJ1-5, is KAGVTQTPRYLIKTRGQQVTLSCSPISGHRSVSWYQQTPGQGLQFLFEYFSETQRNKGNFPGRFSGRQFSNSRSEMNVSTLELGDSALYLCASSLGQGSQPQHFGDGTRLSIL.

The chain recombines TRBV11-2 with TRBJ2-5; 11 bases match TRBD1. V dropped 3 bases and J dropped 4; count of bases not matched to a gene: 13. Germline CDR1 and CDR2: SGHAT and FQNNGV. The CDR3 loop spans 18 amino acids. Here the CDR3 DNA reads TGTGCCAGCAGCTTCGCCACAGCCGGACAGGGGGCGGGAGAGACCCAGTACTTC. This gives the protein CASSFATAGQGAGETQYF.

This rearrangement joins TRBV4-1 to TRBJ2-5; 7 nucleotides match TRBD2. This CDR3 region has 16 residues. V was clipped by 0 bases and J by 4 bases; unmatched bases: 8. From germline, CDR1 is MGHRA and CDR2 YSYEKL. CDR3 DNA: TGCGCCAGCAGCCAAGATCCCCCGGGAGGTTTAGAGACCCAGTACTTC. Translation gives CASSQDPPGGLETQYF.

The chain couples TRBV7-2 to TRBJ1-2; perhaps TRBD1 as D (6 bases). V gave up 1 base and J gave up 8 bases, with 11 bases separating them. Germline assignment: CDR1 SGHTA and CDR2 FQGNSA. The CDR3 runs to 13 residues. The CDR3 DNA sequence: TGTGCCAGCAGCTTAGACAGGGTACTAGGCTACACCTTC. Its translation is CASSLDRVLGYTF.

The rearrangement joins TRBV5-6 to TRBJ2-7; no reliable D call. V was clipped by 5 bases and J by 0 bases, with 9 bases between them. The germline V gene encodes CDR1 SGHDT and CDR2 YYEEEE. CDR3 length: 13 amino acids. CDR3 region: CASSTLFSYEQYF. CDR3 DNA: TGTGCCAGCAGTACATTATTCTCCTACGAGCAGTACTTC.

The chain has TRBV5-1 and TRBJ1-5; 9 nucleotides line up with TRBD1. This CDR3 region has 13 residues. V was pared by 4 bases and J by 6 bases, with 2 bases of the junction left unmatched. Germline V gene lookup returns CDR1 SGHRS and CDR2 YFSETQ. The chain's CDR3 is CASSPGQGQPQHF. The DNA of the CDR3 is TGCGCCAGCAGCCCGGGACAGGGTCAGCCCCAGCATTTT.

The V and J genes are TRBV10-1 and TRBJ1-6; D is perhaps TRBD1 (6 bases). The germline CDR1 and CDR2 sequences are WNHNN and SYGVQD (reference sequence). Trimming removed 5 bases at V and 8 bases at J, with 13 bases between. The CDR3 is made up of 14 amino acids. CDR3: CASSSYRDDSPLHF. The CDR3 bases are TGCGCCAGCAGTTCTTACAGGGACGATTCACCCCTCCACTTT.

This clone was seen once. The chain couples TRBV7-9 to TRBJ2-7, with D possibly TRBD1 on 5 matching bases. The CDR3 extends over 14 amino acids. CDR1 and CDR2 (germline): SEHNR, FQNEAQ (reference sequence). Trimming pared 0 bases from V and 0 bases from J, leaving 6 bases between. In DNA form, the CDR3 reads TGTGCCAGCAGCTTAGCCACAGGCTCCTACGAGCAGTACTTC. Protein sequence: CASSLATGSYEQYF.